These T cell receptor beta chains were read from a single sample in a study of blood T cell repertoires in COVID-19. Clones were read by immunoSEQ multiplex PCR, and TCRdb kept only the in-frame ones, dropping some. The table records 100,000 to 150,000 clones, roughly 80% of them present only once. Sample: peripheral blood. Every receptor here comes from an older man with acute or convalescent COVID-19. CDR3s include the opening cysteine and the closing phenylalanine or tryptophan. D genes are given only for firm matches. Expanded clones are given a class, and other clones once, few, many or no size at all.

D gene,clone size,V gene,J gene,CDR3 DNA,CDR3 protein
TRBD2,NA,TRBV6-5,TRBJ2-5,TGTGCCAGCAGTTACGCTAGCGGGCAAGAGACCCAGTACTTC,CASSYASGQETQYF
TRBD1,few,TRBV5-1,TRBJ2-1,TGCGCCAGCAATCCGGGACAGGCCTACAATGAGCAGTTCTTC,CASNPGQAYNEQFF
TRBD2,few,TRBV3-1/TRBV3-2,TRBJ2-1,TGTGCCAGCAGCCAAGCTAGCGGGGGAAATGAGCAGTTCTTC,CASSQASGGNEQFF
NA,NA,TRBV10-1,TRBJ1-1,TGCGCCAGCCCATCGGGGGGGGTTGAAGCTTTCTTT,CASPSGGVEAFF
NA,NA,TRBV7-9,TRBJ2-2,TGTGCCAGTACACCAACAGGGACGAACACCGGGGAGCTGTTTTTT,CASTPTGTNTGELFF
TRBD1,NA,TRBV11-3,TRBJ2-2,TGTGCCAGCAGTACCGGACAGGGGACAGCCGGGGAGCTGTTTTTT,CASSTGQGTAGELFF
NA,NA,TRBV6-5,TRBJ1-2,TGTGCCAGCAGTCTTCAAGGGACATATGATGGCTACACCTTC,CASSLQGTYDGYTF
TRBD1,NA,TRBV7-9,TRBJ1-1,TGTGCCAGCAGCACTCAACAGGGGTCTGCTGAAGCTTTCTTT,CASSTQQGSAEAFF
TRBD1,NA,TRBV4-1,TRBJ2-1,TGCGCCAGCAGCGGCCGGGGACAGTCCAAATGGTCCTACAATGAGCAGTTCTTC,CASSGRGQSKWSYNEQFF
TRBD1,NA,TRBV7-9,TRBJ1-6,TGTGCCAGCAGTCAGGGACAGAATAATTCACCCCTCCACTTT,CASSQGQNNSPLHF
TRBD1,few,TRBV19,TRBJ1-1,TGTGCCAGCACTACAGGGGGCGTCCACACTGAAGCTTTCTTT,CASTTGGVHTEAFF
TRBD1,once,TRBV3-1/TRBV3-2,TRBJ1-5,TGTGCCAGCAGCCCGGGACAGGGGGCTAATCAGCCCCAGCATTTT,CASSPGQGANQPQHF
NA,NA,TRBV5-5,TRBJ1-5,TGTGCCAGCAGCCCCGAACTGAGCAATCAGCCCCAGCATTTT,CASSPELSNQPQHF
NA,NA,TRBV24-1,TRBJ2-3,TGTGCCACCAGTGACGGGGGTCCAGATACGCAGTATTTT,CATSDGGPDTQYF
NA,NA,TRBV27,TRBJ2-7,TGTGCCAGCAGTTTAAGGCGACCGGGGGAGCAGTACTTC,CASSLRRPGEQYF
NA,once,TRBV2,TRBJ1-1,TGTGCCAGCAGTGTGAGACAGGAGAACACTGAAGCTTTCTTT,CASSVRQENTEAFF